This is a list of T cell receptor beta chains from one sample in a study of cytomegalovirus exposure and HLA in healthy donors. Here immunoSEQ multiplex PCR was the method, and the copy in TCRdb shows in-frame clones only, minus some. The repertoire holds some 130,000 clones, with roughly two thirds as singletons. The source material was PBMCs. The receptors derive from a woman aged 40 to 49 in good health and CMV-seronegative. CDR3s include the opening cysteine and the closing phenylalanine or tryptophan. A D gene is named only where the DNA matches it firmly. The size field is filled for only some rows; it gives once, few, many or a size class.

>few|.|TRBV6-1|TRBJ1-6
TGTGCCAGCAGTGAAGTAATGGGCTCACCCCTCCACTTT
CASSEVMGSPLHF
>few|.|TRBV6-5|TRBJ1-1
TGTGCCAGCAGTTTACAGGGAGCTTACACTGAAGCTTTCTTT
CASSLQGAYTEAFF
>.|TRBD1|TRBV5-1|TRBJ2-3
TGCGCCAGCAGCTTTGACAGGGGAGATACGCAGTATTTT
CASSFDRGDTQYF
>once|.|TRBV9|TRBJ1-1
TGTGCCAGCAGCGTAGGTATGGCCTCTGAAGCTTTCTTT
CASSVGMASEAFF
>.|TRBD1|TRBV9|TRBJ1-2
TGTGCCAGCAGCCTGGGTCAGGGGGCGGTGGGCTACACCTTC
CASSLGQGAVGYTF
>.|.|TRBV5-1|TRBJ1-4
TGCGCCAGCAGCCCGGGATGGCCCCGTGGCCGGGCTTTGGGAGAAAAACTGTTTTTT
CASSPGWPRGRALGEKLFF
>.|TRBD1|TRBV27|TRBJ1-4
TGTGCCAGCAGTTTACGGGACAGGAGTGAAAAACTGTTTTTT
CASSLRDRSEKLFF
>.|.|TRBV4-1|TRBJ2-2
TGCGCCAGCAGCCGCACAAGGGGAACCGGGGAGCTGTTTTTT
CASSRTRGTGELFF
>.|.|TRBV2|TRBJ1-1
TGTGCCAGCAGTGACGGACAGCTGAACACTGAAGCTTTCTTT
CASSDGQLNTEAFF
>.|TRBD1|TRBV9|TRBJ2-1
TGTGCCAGCAACCCCCGAGGGACAGGTTACAATGAGCAGTTCTTC
CASNPRGTGYNEQFF
>.|TRBD1|TRBV5-1|TRBJ1-5
TGCGCCAGCAGCTTGACAGGGGGCAATCAGCCCCAGCATTTT
CASSLTGGNQPQHF
>.|TRBD1|TRBV7-9|TRBJ1-1
TGTGCCAGCAGTATAGGGGGCGGGACAGGGGGCGGGAGTATCACTGAAGCTTTCTTT
CASSIGGGTGGGSITEAFF
>.|TRBD1|TRBV2|TRBJ2-1
TGTGCCAGCAGTGGTGGGGACAGGGCTTACAATGAGCAGTTCTTC
CASSGGDRAYNEQFF
>few|.|TRBV4-1|TRBJ1-5
TGCGCCAGCAGCCAAGATGGGGACACCCAGCATTTT
CASSQDGDTQHF
>.|.|TRBV6-6|TRBJ1-2
TGTGCCAGCAGTCGAGAGGGCAGTAACTATGGCTACACCTTC
CASSREGSNYGYTF
>.|TRBD1|TRBV5-6|TRBJ1-3
TGTGCCAGCAGCTTGACAGGGGCTGGAAACACCATATATTTT
CASSLTGAGNTIYF
>.|TRBD1|TRBV5-8|TRBJ1-1
TGTGCCAGCAGCTTATCACAGGGGGGGGACACTGAAGCTTTCTTT
CASSLSQGGDTEAFF
>.|TRBD1|TRBV27|TRBJ1-2
TGTGCCAGCCGGGGACAGGAGGCCCTCTATGGCTACACCTTC
CASRGQEALYGYTF
>few|.|TRBV7-9|TRBJ1-1
TGTGCCAGCAGCTTATCGGGGTTGGGAAGAGGTGAAGCTTTCTTT
CASSLSGLGRGEAFF
>.|.|TRBV7-8|TRBJ2-7
TGTGCCAGCAGCATCGACGGGATCTACGAGCAGTACTTC
CASSIDGIYEQYF
>.|.|TRBV2|TRBJ1-1
TGTGCCAGCAGTGCTCTAGTCAGAACGAGCACTGAAGCTTTCTTT
CASSALVRTSTEAFF
>.|TRBD2|TRBV7-9|TRBJ2-5
TGTGCCAGCAGCTTAGGCGGGGGGTACCAAGAGACCCAGTACTTC
CASSLGGGYQETQYF
>.|.|TRBV27|TRBJ2-6
TGTGCCAGCAGTTTAGCCCCGACAGACTCTGGGGCCAACGTCCTGACTTTC
CASSLAPTDSGANVLTF
>.|.|TRBV18|TRBJ1-5
TGTGCCAGCTCTCCCTCTCCTCCGACAGTAAATCAGCCCCAGCATTTT
CASSPSPPTVNQPQHF
>.|.|TRBV5-4|TRBJ2-1
TGTGCCAGCAGCTTGGAGGGGGGGAAGTACAATGAGCAGTTCTTC
CASSLEGGKYNEQFF
>.|TRBD1|TRBV9|TRBJ1-1
TGTGCCAGCAGCGTAGTTCAGGGGGGATATACTGAAGCTTTCTTT
CASSVVQGGYTEAFF
>.|TRBD1|TRBV4-2|TRBJ2-5
TGTGCCAGCAGCCCCTCGCCCGACAGGGCAGAGACCCAGTACTTC
CASSPSPDRAETQYF
>.|.|TRBV6-5|TRBJ1-5
TGTGCCAGCAGTGGGAGGGTAGGTCAGCCCCAGCATTTT
CASSGRVGQPQHF
>.|.|TRBV15|TRBJ2-1
TGTGCCACCAGCAGATTTAGGGGGGGCCTAACGAGCTCCTACAATGAGCAGTTCTTC
CATSRFRGGLTSSYNEQFF
>once|.|TRBV2|TRBJ2-1
TGTGCCAGCAGTAGGCAAACAGGCTCGTACAATGAGCAGTTCTTC
CASSRQTGSYNEQFF
>.|.|TRBV28|TRBJ1-1
TGTGCCAGCACCTTTAAAACTGAAGCTTTCTTT
CASTFKTEAFF
>.|TRBD1|TRBV4-1|TRBJ1-2
TGCGCCAGCAGCCAAGATAGGTCAGGGGGTCCTTATGGCTACACCTTC
CASSQDRSGGPYGYTF
>.|TRBD1|TRBV29-1|TRBJ1-2
TGCAGCGCAACGCCTCGGACAGGGTCTAGTGGCTACACCTTC
CSATPRTGSSGYTF
>.|TRBD2|TRBV18|TRBJ2-7
TGTGCCAGCTCACCACCGGGACTAGCGGGCTACGAGCAGTACTTC
CASSPPGLAGYEQYF
>.|TRBD1|TRBV27|TRBJ1-5
TGTGCCAGCAGTAACAGGGGCAAGGATCAGCCCCAGCATTTT
CASSNRGKDQPQHF
>.|.|TRBV2|TRBJ1-1
TGTGCCAGCAGTGAAGGGCGGGATATTGAAGCTTTCTTT
CASSEGRDIEAFF
>.|.|TRBV11-2|TRBJ2-3
TGTGCCAGCGGCGATGGGCCGAGCGGAGGCCCAGATACGCAGTATTTT
CASGDGPSGGPDTQYF
>.|TRBD1|TRBV18|TRBJ1-2
TGTGCCAGCTCACTCCGGACAGGGGAAGGCTACACCTTC
CASSLRTGEGYTF
>.|.|TRBV6-1|TRBJ1-1
TGTGCCAGCAGTGGAATCAGGGTGTTCGACACTGAAGCTTTCTTT
CASSGIRVFDTEAFF
>.|TRBD1|TRBV7-2|TRBJ1-2
TGTGCCAGCAGCAAAGACAGGGTTGGCTACACCTTC
CASSKDRVGYTF
>.|.|TRBV10-2|TRBJ1-1
TGCGCCAGCAGTGAGCCGGGGCGGGGCACTGAAGCTTTCTTT
CASSEPGRGTEAFF